Ten or more counts support the clone carrying this T cell receptor beta chain. The target antigen is unknown. This sample is part of a study of metastatic and nonmetastatic thyroid tumors. Study information: Malignant thyroid and benign thyroid patients provided blood and tumor or nodule tissue whose repertoires were compared. Study findings and constraints: TCR beta diversity was reportedly significantly higher in malignant thyroid tumors than benign nodules, in blood and tumor.

Thyroid surgery was performed in patients who had received no treatment beforehand. As handled by the study authors: Clinicopathological groups supplied CDR3 differences that were used to build a distant-metastasis classifier for papillary thyroid cancer. Via MiXCR, TCRdb re-called the PCR reads. The V and J calls, along with clone size, are taken from TCRdb and not from the paper's own processing. The data contain around 20,000 clones, 15% to 20% of them singletons. Trimming stripped 1 base from V and 0 bases from J, with 13 bases between. This CDR3 is 16 amino acids long. Germline assignment: CDR1 DFQATT and CDR2 SNEGSKA (reference sequence).

This TCR was sampled from a male donor with papillary thyroid cancer or a benign thyroid nodule (not recorded which). Some clones in this sample may be carry-over from other donors' samples. The genes are TRBV20-1 and TRBJ2-1, with D possibly being TRBD1 (5 bases). The specimen sequenced was blood. Here the CDR3 reads CSARVWGSNSYNEQFF. As DNA, the CDR3 is TGCAGTGCTAGAGTTTGGGGCTCCAACTCCTACAATGAGCAGTTCTTC.